The entry below gives a single TCR beta chain sequence along with its context. Antigen: not known. The table came from immunoSEQ multiplex PCR; TCRdb's copy has only in-frame clones and leaves some out. The sample holds about 52,000 clones, more than 75% seen once. This entry comes from a study of a mutant IDH1 vaccine in newly diagnosed glioma. Study-level information: Most had both radiotherapy and temozolomide beforehand; others had only one. Visits V12 and V13 fell at weeks 35 and 47, respectively.

V was pared by 7 bases and J by 0 bases, with 14 bases between. CDR1 is SGHNT and CDR2 is YYREEE in the germline V gene (reference sequence). The CDR3 runs 15 residues. The time point was: week 47, end of study. Topical imiquimod was applied with each vaccine dose, which held 300 ug of mutant IDH1 20-mer peptide. The specimen comprised PBMCs, sampled from a glioma patient whose treatment included an IDH1 peptide vaccine. The chain carries TRBV5-4 and TRBJ1-3; unclear D gene. The sequence was collected from a woman in her 40s with glioma. Some clones in this sample may be carry-over from other donors' samples. The DNA of the CDR3 is TGTGCCAGCTTCGATGGGGTTTTCTCTGGAAACACCATATATTTT. Amino acids: CASFDGVFSGNTIYF.